This entry describes one TCR beta chain. Under the authors' procedure: Amplification of reference gene primers provided the estimated nucleated cell counts. This table comes from immunoSEQ multiplex PCR, and its TCRdb copy is limited to in-frame clones, with some not included. The V and J calls and the clone size are those of that table, but D and trimming were determined from the DNA. Here the sample spans 70,000 or so clones, roughly 84% being singletons. V lost 4 bases and J lost 1; bases outside the gene matches: 10. Germline V CDR1 and CDR2: LGHDT, YNNKEL (reference sequence). The CDR3 length is 18 residues. This specimen comes from a study of blood T cell repertoires in COVID-19. For the study at large: Acute-phase and convalescent COVID-19 samples originated in the United States, Italy and Spain. The analysed material was cDNA or gDNA that came from T cells, B-cell-depleted T cells, or PBMCs.

The chain recombines TRBV3-1 (or the pseudogene TRBV3-2) with TRBJ2-6; 7 bases line up with TRBD1. Material: peripheral blood. The TCR sequence derives from a woman of 80 years or more with active or convalescent COVID-19. The CDR3 protein is CASSLPRTGWSGANVLTF. The CDR3 nucleotides are TGTGCCAGCAGCCTCCCAAGGACAGGCTGGTCTGGGGCCAACGTCCTGACTTTC.